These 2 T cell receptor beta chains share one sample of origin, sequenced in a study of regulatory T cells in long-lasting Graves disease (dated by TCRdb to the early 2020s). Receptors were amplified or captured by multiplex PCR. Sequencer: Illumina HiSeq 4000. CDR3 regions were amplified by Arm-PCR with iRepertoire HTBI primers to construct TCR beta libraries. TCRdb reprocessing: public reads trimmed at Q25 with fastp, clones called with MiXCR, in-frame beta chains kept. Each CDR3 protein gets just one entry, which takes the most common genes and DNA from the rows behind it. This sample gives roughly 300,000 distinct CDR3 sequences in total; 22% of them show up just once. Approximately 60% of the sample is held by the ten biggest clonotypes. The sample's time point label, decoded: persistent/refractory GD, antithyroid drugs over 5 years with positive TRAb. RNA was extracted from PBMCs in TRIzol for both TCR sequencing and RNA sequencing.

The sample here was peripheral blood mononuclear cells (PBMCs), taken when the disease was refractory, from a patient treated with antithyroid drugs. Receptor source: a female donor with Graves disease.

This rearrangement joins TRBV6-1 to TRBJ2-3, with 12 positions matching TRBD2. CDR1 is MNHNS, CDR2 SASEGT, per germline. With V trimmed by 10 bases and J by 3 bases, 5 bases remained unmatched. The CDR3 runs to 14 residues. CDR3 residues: CATRGTSGTDTQYF. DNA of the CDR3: TGTGCCACCAGGGGGACTAGCGGGACAGATACGCAGTATTTT.

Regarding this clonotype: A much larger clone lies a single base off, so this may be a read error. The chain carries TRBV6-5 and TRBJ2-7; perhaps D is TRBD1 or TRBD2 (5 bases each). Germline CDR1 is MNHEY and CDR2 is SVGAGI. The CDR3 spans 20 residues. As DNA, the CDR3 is TGTGCCAGCAGTTACTCGAAGCAGGGTTGGTGGAGGAATACTACCTACGAGAAGTACTTC. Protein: CASSYSKQGWWRNTTYEKYF.